This T cell receptor beta chain derives from a study of cytomegalovirus exposure and HLA in healthy donors. The study's findings and limits: Despite most TCR sequences being rare, some public TCRs occurred in many donors. Accounts indicate the classifier identified cytomegalovirus status with strong specificity and sensitivity.

CDR1 SGHRS and CDR2 YFSETQ come from the germline V gene. V lost 0 bases to trimming and J lost 0 bases, with 10 bases between them. The length of the CDR3 is 17 residues. Only in-frame clones appear in the TCRdb table, and some are missing; sequencing was by immunoSEQ multiplex PCR. This sample yields about 240,000 clones, of which around 86% are seen a single time; around 1.3% belongs to the top ten. Comment on this clone: Its antigen remains unidentified.

Material: PBMCs. This rearrangement joins TRBV5-1 to TRBJ2-6, with D perhaps matching TRBD1 (6 bases). This clonotype originated in a woman younger than 45 in good health and CMV-seropositive. CDR3 DNA sequence: TGCGCCAGCAGCTTGGAGGGACACCCCTCTGGGGCCAACGTCCTGACTTTC. It codes for CASSLEGHPSGANVLTF.